The next 4 T cell receptor beta chains were all read from a single sample in a study of shared clonotypes between healthy human individuals (dated by TCRdb to the early 2020s). The library was obtained by the immunoSEQ multiplex PCR assay. The source is immuneACCESS, and TCRdb retained only in-frame sequences with V and J called. Part of the clones is not carried over; for the studies checked, unresolved V genes explain less than half of this, and the remainder is unexplained. The sample has around 1.9 million clones on record, approximately 94% of them singletons. Around 1.7% of the sample rests with the top ten. For the CD8 naive samples, CD45RO-negative cells were positively selected for CCR7, yielding a CD45RA+CCR7+ population from which TemRA cells were excluded. Sequencing was done on a sample of naive CD8+ T cells from PBMCs. The intended sense of this specimen's cell subset or site label: CD45RA+CCR7+. Receptors were obtained from a man between 18 and 29 years old in good health. Some clones in this sample may be carry-over from other donors' samples.

The CDR3 DNA reads TGTGCCAGCAGTGAGGGGACTAGCGGGAGGCCCTACAATGAGCAGTTCTTC. Its protein is CASSEGTSGRPYNEQFF. The genes are TRBV25-1 and TRBJ2-1; 15 bases agree with TRBD2. The V gene end was trimmed by 3 bases and the J gene end by 2 bases; junction bases not matched to a gene: 2. The germline V gene has CDR1 MGHDK and CDR2 SYGVNS. This CDR3 comprises 17 residues.

Concerning this clone: This sample also contains other DNA sequences that code for the same CDR3. J is TRBJ1-1 and V is TRBV7-9; D is unresolved. V lost 3 bases, J lost 6 bases, and 5 bases lay in between. There are 11 residues in the CDR3. Germline values: CDR1 SEHNR, CDR2 FQNEAQ (reference sequence). DNA for the CDR3: TGTGCCAGCAGCTTTTCCCCTGAAGCTTTCTTT. Protein sequence: CASSFSPEAFF.

Turning to this clone: The same CDR3 arises from other DNA sequences in this sample as well. The chain couples TRBV4-1 to TRBJ1-5; 7 bases align to TRBD1. Looked up from germline, CDR1 is MGHRA and CDR2 is YSYEKL. The CDR3 extends over 14 amino acids. After removal of 4 bases from V and 5 bases from J, the junction contained 5 bases not matched to a gene. The CDR3 region is CASSPRQGDQPQHF. CDR3 nucleotides: TGCGCCAGCAGCCCCCGACAGGGAGATCAGCCCCAGCATTTT.

This clone was counted once. V is TRBV28 and J is TRBJ1-5, with a weak D call TRBD1 (6 bases). Deletions cut 5 bases from V and 3 bases from J, with 14 bases between. The germline CDR1 and CDR2 sequences are MDHEN and SYDVKM. The CDR3 is 15 residues long. This CDR3 is CASSPGRGVNQPQHF. The DNA for the CDR3 is TGTGCCAGCAGTCCCGGCAGGGGCGTCAATCAGCCCCAGCATTTT. The full variable domain, its missing parts supplied by reference TRBV28 and TRBJ1-5, is DVKVTQSSRYLVKRTGEKVFLECVQDMDHENMFWYRQDPGLGLRLIYFSYDVKMKEKGDIPEGYSVSREKKERFSLILESASTNQTSMYLCASSPGRGVNQPQHFGDGTRLSIL.